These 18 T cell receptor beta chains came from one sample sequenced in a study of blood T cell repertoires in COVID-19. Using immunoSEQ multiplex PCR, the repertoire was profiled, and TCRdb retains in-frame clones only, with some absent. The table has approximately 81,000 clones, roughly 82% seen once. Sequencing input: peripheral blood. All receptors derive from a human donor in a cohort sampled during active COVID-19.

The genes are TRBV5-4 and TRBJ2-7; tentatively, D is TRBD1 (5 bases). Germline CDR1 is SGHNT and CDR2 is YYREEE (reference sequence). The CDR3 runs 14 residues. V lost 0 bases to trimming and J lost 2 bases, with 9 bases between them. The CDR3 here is CASSLDRMPYEQYF. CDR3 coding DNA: TGTGCCAGCAGCTTGGACAGGATGCCCTACGAGCAGTACTTC. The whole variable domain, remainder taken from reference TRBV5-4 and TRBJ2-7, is ETGVTQSPTHLIKTRGQQVTLRCSSQSGHNTVSWYQQALGQGPQFIFQYYREEENGRGNFPPRFSGLQFPNYSSELNVNALELDDSALYLCASSLDRMPYEQYFGPGTRLTVT.

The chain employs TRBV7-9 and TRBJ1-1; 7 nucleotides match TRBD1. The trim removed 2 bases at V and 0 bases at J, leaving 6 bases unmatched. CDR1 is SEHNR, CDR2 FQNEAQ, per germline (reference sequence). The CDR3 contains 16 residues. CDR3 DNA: TGTGCCAGCAGCTTATTATCAGGGGGATTGAACACTGAAGCTTTCTTT. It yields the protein CASSLLSGGLNTEAFF.

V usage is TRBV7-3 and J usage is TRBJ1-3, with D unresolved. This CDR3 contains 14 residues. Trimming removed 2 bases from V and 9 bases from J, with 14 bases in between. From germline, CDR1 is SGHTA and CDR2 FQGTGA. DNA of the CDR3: TGTGCCAGCAGCTTAGGGCGGGCGACGGGCACCATATATTTT. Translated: CASSLGRATGTIYF.

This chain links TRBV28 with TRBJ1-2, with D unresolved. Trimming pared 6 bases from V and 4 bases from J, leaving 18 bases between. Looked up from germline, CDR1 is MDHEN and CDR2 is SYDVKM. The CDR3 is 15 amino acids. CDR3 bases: TGTGCCAGCAGCTCCGGACGGGGAGTAGGCTATGGCTACACCTTC. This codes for CASSSGRGVGYGYTF.

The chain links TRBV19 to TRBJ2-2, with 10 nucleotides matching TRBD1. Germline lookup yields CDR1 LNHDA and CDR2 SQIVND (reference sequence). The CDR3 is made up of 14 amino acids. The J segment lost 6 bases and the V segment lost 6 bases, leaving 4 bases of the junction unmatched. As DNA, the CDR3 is TGTGCCAGTAGAGTAGGACAGGGGGCCGGGGAGCTGTTTTTT. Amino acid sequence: CASRVGQGAGELFF.

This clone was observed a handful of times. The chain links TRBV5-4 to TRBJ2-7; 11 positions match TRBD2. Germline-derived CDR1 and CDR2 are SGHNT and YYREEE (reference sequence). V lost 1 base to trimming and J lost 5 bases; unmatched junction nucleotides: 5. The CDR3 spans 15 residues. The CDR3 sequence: CASSLILAGGNEQYF. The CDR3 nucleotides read TGTGCCAGCAGCTTGATTCTAGCGGGGGGAAACGAGCAGTACTTC.

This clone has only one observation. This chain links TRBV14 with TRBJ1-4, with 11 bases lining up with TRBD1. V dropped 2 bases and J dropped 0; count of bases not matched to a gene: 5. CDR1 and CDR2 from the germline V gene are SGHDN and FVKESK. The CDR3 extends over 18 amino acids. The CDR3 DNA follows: TGTGCCAGCAGCCAACGGACAGGGGGCTACGCAACTAATGAAAAACTGTTTTTT. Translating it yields CASSQRTGGYATNEKLFF.

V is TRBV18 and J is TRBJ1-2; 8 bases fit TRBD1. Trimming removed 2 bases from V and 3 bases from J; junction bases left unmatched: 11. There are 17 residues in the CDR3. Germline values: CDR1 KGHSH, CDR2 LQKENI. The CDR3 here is CASSPWPPGGADYGYTF. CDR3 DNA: TGTGCCAGCTCACCATGGCCTCCAGGGGGCGCTGACTATGGCTACACCTTC.

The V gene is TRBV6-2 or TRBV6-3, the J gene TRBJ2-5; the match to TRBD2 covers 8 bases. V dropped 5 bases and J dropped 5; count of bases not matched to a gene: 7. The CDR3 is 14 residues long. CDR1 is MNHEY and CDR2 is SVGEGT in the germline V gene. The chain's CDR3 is CASSKGLVSETQYF. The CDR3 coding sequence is TGTGCCAGCAGTAAGGGACTAGTCAGTGAGACCCAGTACTTC.

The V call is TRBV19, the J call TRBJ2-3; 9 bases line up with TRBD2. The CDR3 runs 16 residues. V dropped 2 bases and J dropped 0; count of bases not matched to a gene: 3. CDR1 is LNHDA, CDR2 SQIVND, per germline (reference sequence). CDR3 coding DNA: TGTGCCAGTAGTATACTCCTAGCGGGGAGCACAGATACGCAGTATTTT. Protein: CASSILLAGSTDTQYF.

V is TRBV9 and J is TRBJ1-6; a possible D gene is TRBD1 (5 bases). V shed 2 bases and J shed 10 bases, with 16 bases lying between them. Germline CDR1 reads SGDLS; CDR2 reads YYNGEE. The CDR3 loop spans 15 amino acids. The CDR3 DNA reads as TGTGCCAGCAGCGTGGACACCTCGGCGGGATCACCCCTCCACTTT. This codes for CASSVDTSAGSPLHF.

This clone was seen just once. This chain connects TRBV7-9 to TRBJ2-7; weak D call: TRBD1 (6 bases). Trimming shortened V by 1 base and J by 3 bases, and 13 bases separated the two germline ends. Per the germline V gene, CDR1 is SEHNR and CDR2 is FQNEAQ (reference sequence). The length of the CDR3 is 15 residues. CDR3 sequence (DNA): TGTGCCAGCAGCTTAGTTGGGGGCTCCTTCTACGAGCAGTACTTC. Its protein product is CASSLVGGSFYEQYF.

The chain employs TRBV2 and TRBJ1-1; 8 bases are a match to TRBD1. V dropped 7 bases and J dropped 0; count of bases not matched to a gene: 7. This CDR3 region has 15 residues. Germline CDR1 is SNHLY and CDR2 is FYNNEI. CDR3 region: CASTRGQVVNTEAFF. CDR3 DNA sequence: TGTGCCAGCACGAGGGGACAGGTTGTGAACACTGAAGCTTTCTTT. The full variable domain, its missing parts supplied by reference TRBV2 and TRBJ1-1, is EPEVTQTPSHQVTQMGQEVILRCVPISNHLYFYWYRQILGQKVEFLVSFYNNEISEKSEIFDDQFSVERPDGSNFTLKIRSTKLEDSAMYFCASTRGQVVNTEAFFGQGTRLTVV.

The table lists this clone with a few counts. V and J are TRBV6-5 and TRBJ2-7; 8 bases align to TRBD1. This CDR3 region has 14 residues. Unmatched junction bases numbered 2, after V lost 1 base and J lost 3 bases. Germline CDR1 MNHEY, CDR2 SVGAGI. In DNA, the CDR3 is TGTGCCAGCAGTTACTTAGGACAGGGCTACGAGCAGTACTTC. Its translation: CASSYLGQGYEQYF.

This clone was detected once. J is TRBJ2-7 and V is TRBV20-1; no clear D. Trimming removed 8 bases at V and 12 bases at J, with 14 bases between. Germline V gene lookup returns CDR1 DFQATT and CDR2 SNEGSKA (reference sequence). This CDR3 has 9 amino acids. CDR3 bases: TGCAGTCCGAGTGTCCGAGTGTACTTC. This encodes CSPSVRVYF.

In DNA form, the CDR3 reads TGCGCCAGCAGTGAGGCGGGAGGCGTAGAGACCCAGTACTTC. It yields the protein CASSEAGGVETQYF. The chain has TRBV10-2 and TRBJ2-5; 8 bases are a match to TRBD2. Germline V CDR1 and CDR2: WSHSY, SAAADI. The CDR3 length is 14 residues. V shed 2 bases and J 4 bases; nucleotides not matched to a gene: 3.

The CDR3 is CSAGHNYGYTF. In DNA form, the CDR3 reads TGCAGCGCAGGACACAACTATGGCTACACCTTC. The V call is TRBV29-1, the J call TRBJ1-2; possible D gene TRBD1, 5 bases. V lost 7 bases to trimming and J lost 2 bases, with 8 bases between them. The CDR3 is 11 amino acids. Germline V lookup: CDR1 SQVTM, CDR2 ANQGSEA.

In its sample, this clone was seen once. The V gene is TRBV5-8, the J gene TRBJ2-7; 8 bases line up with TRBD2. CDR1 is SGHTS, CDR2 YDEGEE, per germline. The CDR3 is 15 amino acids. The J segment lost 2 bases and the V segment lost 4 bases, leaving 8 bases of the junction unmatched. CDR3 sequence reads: CASSPTGGATYEQYF. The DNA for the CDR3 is TGTGCCAGCAGCCCCACGGGGGGGGCGACCTACGAGCAGTACTTC.